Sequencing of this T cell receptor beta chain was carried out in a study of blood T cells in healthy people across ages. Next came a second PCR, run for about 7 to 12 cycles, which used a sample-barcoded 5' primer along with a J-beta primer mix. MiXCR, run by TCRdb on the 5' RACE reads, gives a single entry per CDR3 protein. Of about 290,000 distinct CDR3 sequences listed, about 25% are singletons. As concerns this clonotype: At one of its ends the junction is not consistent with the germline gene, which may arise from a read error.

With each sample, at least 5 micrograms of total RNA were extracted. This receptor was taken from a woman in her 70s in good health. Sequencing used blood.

CDR3 in DNA: TGTGCCAGCAGCTTACACCGCGAGACCCAGTACTTC. Translating gives CASSLHRETQYF. V usage is TRBV5-1 and J usage is TRBJ2-5; D is unclear. Per the germline V gene, CDR1 is SGHRS and CDR2 is YFSETQ. The CDR3 covers 12 residues.